This T cell receptor beta chain was obtained from a study of cytomegalovirus exposure and HLA in healthy donors. The CDR3 spans 14 residues. CDR1 and CDR2 (germline): SNHLY, FYNNEI. With 4 bases clipped from V and 7 bases from J, the junction kept 7 bases outside the gene matches. It was with 60 Vbeta and 13 Jbeta primers that the PCR ran. Assay used: immunoSEQ multiplex PCR; TCRdb lists only in-frame clones, some missing. This sample has about 200,000 clones, with 82% found just once. This TCR was recovered from a woman in her 50s in good health and CMV-seropositive. Material: PBMCs. The chain links TRBV2 to TRBJ1-1, with 9 bases identical to TRBD1. The CDR3 DNA follows: TGTGCCAGCAGTGGACAGGGGGTCGGGGGTGAAGCTTTCTTT. Translating gives CASSGQGVGGEAFF.